This TCR beta chain emerged from a study of blood T cell repertoires in COVID-19. Study-wide background: PBMCs, B-cell-depleted T cells, or T cells were the source of the cDNA or gDNA that made up the material.

V was pared by 8 bases and J by 5 bases, with 13 bases between. The germline V gene has CDR1 MDHEN and CDR2 SYDVKM. This CDR3 region has 13 residues. The table lists this clone with a few counts. Clones were read by immunoSEQ multiplex PCR, and TCRdb kept only the in-frame ones, dropping some. In the table there are about 200,000 clones, 80% of which are singletons. The sequenced material came from peripheral blood. The chain employs TRBV28 and TRBJ2-1, with D possibly matching TRBD2 (7 bases). The TCR comes from a woman in her 70s with acute or convalescent COVID-19. The CDR3 DNA follows: TGTGCCAGCCGGGGGGCCCCTAACAATGAGCAGTTCTTC. Translating it yields CASRGAPNNEQFF. Looking up the rest from reference TRBV28 and TRBJ2-1 gives the full variable domain: DVKVTQSSRYLVKRTGEKVFLECVQDMDHENMFWYRQDPGLGLRLIYFSYDVKMKEKGDIPEGYSVSREKKERFSLILESASTNQTSMYLCASRGAPNNEQFFGPGTRLTVL.